Described below is a single T cell receptor beta chain sequence and its context. CDR1 and CDR2 from the germline V gene are SGHTA and FQGNSA. The CDR3 is 15 amino acids. The V end was cut by 4 bases, the J end by 3 bases, with 14 bases between. Assay: immunoSEQ multiplex PCR; the TCRdb copy retains only in-frame clones and omits some. The sample yields approximately 450,000 clones, around 87% seen once. The sample is drawn from a study of blood T cell repertoires in COVID-19. The participants were between about 18 and 90 years old and came from some 23 US areas. Participants' reported clinical history set cohort assignment.

The chain combines TRBV7-2 with TRBJ2-3, with D possibly matching TRBD1 (6 bases). This receptor was obtained from a man aged 25-40 years who had recovered from COVID-19. Sequenced sample: PBMCs or T cells enriched from blood (not recorded which). The CDR3 spells CASSSQGQATDTQYF. The CDR3 DNA follows: TGTGCCAGCAGCTCCCAGGGGCAGGCAACAGATACGCAGTATTTT.